This TCR beta chain was profiled in a study of glioma-infiltrating T cells. Findings and limits, study-wide: Tissue-blood divergence was below expectation in non-neoplastic patients, above in gliomas. Very few CDR3 sequences were shared between tissue and blood.

V was trimmed by 4 bases and J by 0 bases, leaving 9 bases between them. CDR3 length: 13 amino acids. Germline loops: CDR1 DFQATT, CDR2 SNEGSKA (reference sequence). Amplification of TCR alpha and beta CDR3 regions from RNA used iRepertoire nested multiplex PCR. Tissue mRNA or PBMC total RNA, 100-400 ng, went into one-step reverse transcription and amplification. TCRdb reprocessed the multiplex PCR reads with MiXCR, giving one entry per CDR3 protein. The sample consists of 16,000 or so distinct CDR3 sequences, about 62% of them appearing once. Comment on this clonotype: Its antigen is not identified.

What was sequenced was glioma tissue, nonneoplastic brain tissue, or PBMCs (not recorded which). This receptor was obtained from a human donor with low-grade glioma or glioblastoma, undergoing nonglioma brain surgery, or in good health (not recorded which). V and J are TRBV20-1 and TRBJ1-1; the D is unclear. The CDR3 spells CSAITTVNTEAFF. For the CDR3, the DNA is TGCAGTGCTATAACGACGGTGAACACTGAAGCTTTCTTT.